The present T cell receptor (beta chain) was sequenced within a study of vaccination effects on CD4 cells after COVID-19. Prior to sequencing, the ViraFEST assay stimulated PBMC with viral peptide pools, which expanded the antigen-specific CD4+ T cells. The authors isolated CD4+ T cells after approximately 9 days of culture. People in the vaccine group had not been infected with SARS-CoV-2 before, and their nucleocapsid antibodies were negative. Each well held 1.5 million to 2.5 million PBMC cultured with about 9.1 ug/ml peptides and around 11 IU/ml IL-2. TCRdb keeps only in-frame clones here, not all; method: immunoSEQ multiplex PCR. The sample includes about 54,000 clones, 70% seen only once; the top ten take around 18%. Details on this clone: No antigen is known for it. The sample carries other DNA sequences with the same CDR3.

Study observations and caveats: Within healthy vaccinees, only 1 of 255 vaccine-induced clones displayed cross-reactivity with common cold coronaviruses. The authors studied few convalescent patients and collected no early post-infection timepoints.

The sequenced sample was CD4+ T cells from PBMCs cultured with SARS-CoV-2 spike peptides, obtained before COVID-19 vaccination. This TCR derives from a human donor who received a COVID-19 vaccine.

CDR3 coding DNA: TGTGCCAGCTCACCACAGGGGGGCAATCAGCCCCAGCATTTT. Residues: CASSPQGGNQPQHF. The chain has TRBV18 and TRBJ1-5, with TRBD1 as a possible D gene (6 bases). The CDR3 extends over 14 amino acids. In germline, CDR1 is KGHSH, CDR2 LQKENI. The germline V and J ends were trimmed by 1 base and 2 bases, with 6 bases remaining between them.